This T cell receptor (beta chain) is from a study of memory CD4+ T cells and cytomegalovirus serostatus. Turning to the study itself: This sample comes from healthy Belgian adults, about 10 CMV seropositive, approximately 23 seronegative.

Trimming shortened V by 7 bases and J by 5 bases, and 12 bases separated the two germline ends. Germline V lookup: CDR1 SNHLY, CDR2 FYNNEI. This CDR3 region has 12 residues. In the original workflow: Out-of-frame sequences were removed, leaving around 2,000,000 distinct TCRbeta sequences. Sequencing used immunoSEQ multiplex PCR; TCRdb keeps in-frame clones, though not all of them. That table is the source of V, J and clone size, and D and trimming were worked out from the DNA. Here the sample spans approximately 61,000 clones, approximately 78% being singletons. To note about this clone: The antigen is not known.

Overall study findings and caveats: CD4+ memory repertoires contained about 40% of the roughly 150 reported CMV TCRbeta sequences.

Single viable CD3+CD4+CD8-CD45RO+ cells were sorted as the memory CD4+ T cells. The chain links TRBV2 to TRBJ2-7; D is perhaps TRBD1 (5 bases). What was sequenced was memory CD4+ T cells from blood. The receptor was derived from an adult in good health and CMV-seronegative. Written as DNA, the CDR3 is TGTGCCAGCATAGGGGCCGAGGACGAGCAGTACTTC. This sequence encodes CASIGAEDEQYF.